These T cell receptor beta chains were read from a single sample in a study of T cells after yellow fever vaccination. Via MiXCR, TCRdb re-called the 5' RACE reads, giving one row per CDR3 protein. The sample holds 60,000 to 85,000 distinct CDR3 sequences, roughly 6.9% seen once. The sample in question was CD8+ T cells sorted from PBMCs, obtained 5 days after the first yellow fever vaccination. These receptors all stem from a man aged 18 to 30 who received the YFV17D yellow fever vaccine. The CDR3 runs from the conserved cysteine through the conserved F or W. The order of the fields is clone size, V gene, J gene, D gene, CDR3 protein, CDR3 DNA. D genes are given only for firm matches. Rows may omit the clone size; those that give it use once, few, many or a size class.

few	TRBV4-1	TRBJ1-2	TRBD1	CASSQTPGQNYGYTF	TGCGCCAGCAGCCAAACCCCGGGACAGAACTATGGCTACACCTTC
.	TRBV7-9	TRBJ1-2	.	CASSLAPYGYTF	TGTGCCAGCAGCTTGGCCCCCTATGGCTACACCTTC
few	TRBV28	TRBJ2-1	.	CASSGLSSSSYNEQFF	TGTGCCAGCAGCGGACTGAGTTCAAGCTCCTACAATGAGCAGTTCTTC
.	TRBV30	TRBJ1-5	.	CASQRADNQPQHF	TGTGCCTCGCAGAGGGCCGACAATCAGCCCCAGCATTTT
many	TRBV5-6	TRBJ2-7	.	CASSLGYSYEQYF	TGTGCCAGCAGCTTGGGATACTCCTACGAGCAGTACTTC
.	TRBV12-3/TRBV12-4	TRBJ1-2	TRBD1	CARSLEGTGNYGYTF	TGTGCCAGAAGTTTAGAGGGGACAGGCAACTATGGCTACACCTTC
.	TRBV29-1	TRBJ2-7	TRBD1	CSAGTGVTYEQYF	TGCAGCGCGGGGACAGGCGTTACCTACGAGCAGTACTTC
many	TRBV12-3/TRBV12-4	TRBJ1-1	.	CASNPRGKDTEAFF	TGTGCCAGCAACCCCAGGGGAAAGGACACTGAAGCTTTCTTT
few	TRBV6-5	TRBJ2-2	TRBD2	CASSYSLASTGELFF	TGTGCCAGCAGTTACTCACTAGCGAGTACCGGGGAGCTGTTTTTT
few	TRBV7-3	TRBJ1-2	.	CASSQDSNYGYTF	TGTGCCAGCAGCCAGGACAGTAACTATGGCTACACCTTC
few	TRBV13	TRBJ2-1	TRBD2	CASSLRASGGYSYNEQFF	TGTGCCAGCAGCCTCCGGGCTAGCGGGGGGTACTCCTACAATGAGCAGTTCTTC
.	TRBV4-1	TRBJ2-7	.	CASSQVWREGGTEQYF	TGCGCCAGCAGCCAAGTTTGGAGGGAGGGGGGAACCGAGCAGTACTTC
many	TRBV11-1	TRBJ2-7	TRBD1	CASSFRGRGVDEQYF	TGTGCCAGCAGCTTTAGGGGGCGCGGTGTCGACGAGCAGTACTTC
.	TRBV19	TRBJ2-7	.	CASSIRDFPYEQYF	TGTGCCAGTAGTATAAGGGATTTTCCCTACGAGCAGTACTTC
many	TRBV7-3	TRBJ1-2	TRBD1	CASSPTGKYGYTF	TGTGCCAGCAGCCCGACAGGGAAATATGGCTACACCTTC
few	TRBV11-3	TRBJ2-2	TRBD1	CASRPGQGNTGELFF	TGTGCCAGCAGACCAGGACAGGGGAACACCGGGGAGCTGTTTTTT
medium-sized	TRBV12-3/TRBV12-4	TRBJ1-2	.	CASSLSVGGISGYTF	TGTGCCAGCAGTCTTTCTGTAGGGGGGATTTCTGGCTACACCTTC
few	TRBV12-3/TRBV12-4	TRBJ1-5	.	CASSQLSTGAQHF	TGTGCCAGCAGTCAACTAAGTACAGGCGCCCAGCATTTT
many	TRBV12-3/TRBV12-4	TRBJ2-1	TRBD2	CASSSPWRSGGDNEQFF	TGTGCCAGCAGCTCCCCCTGGAGGAGCGGGGGGGACAATGAGCAGTTCTTC
many	TRBV29-1	TRBJ2-5	.	CSETSGRQETQYF	TGCAGCGAAACCTCAGGGCGGCAAGAGACCCAGTACTTC
many	TRBV27	TRBJ2-1	.	CASSLFSGDLYNEQFF	TGTGCCAGCAGTTTATTTTCAGGGGACCTCTACAATGAGCAGTTCTTC
many	TRBV15	TRBJ2-2	.	CATSRDSNTGELFF	TGTGCCACCAGCAGAGATAGTAACACCGGGGAGCTGTTTTTT
few	TRBV4-2	TRBJ2-3	.	CASSQSTGDTQYF	TGTGCCAGCAGCCAGAGTACTGGAGATACGCAGTATTTT
few	TRBV20-1	TRBJ1-2	.	CSGMGLNREWRGYTF	TGCAGTGGCATGGGACTTAACAGGGAGTGGCGTGGCTACACCTTC
few	TRBV6-2/TRBV6-3	TRBJ2-7	.	CATNREWSREQYF	TGTGCCACCAACAGGGAATGGAGCCGCGAGCAGTACTTC
many	TRBV20-1	TRBJ1-2	.	CRIRDAHGYTF	TGCAGGATACGGGACGCCCATGGCTACACCTTC
few	TRBV19	TRBJ2-1	.	CASSVTSYNEQFF	TGTGCCAGTAGTGTTACATCTTACAATGAGCAGTTCTTC
few	TRBV29-1	TRBJ2-5	.	CSVWAGNQETQYF	TGCAGCGTGTGGGCAGGGAACCAAGAGACCCAGTACTTC
many	TRBV4-2	TRBJ2-7	TRBD2	CASSQGSGGEYYEQYF	TGTGCCAGCAGCCAAGGCTCCGGGGGGGAGTACTACGAGCAGTACTTC
many	TRBV2	TRBJ1-2	.	CASSEEQGGYGYTF	TGTGCCAGCAGTGAGGAACAGGGAGGCTATGGCTACACCTTC
many	TRBV9	TRBJ2-7	.	CASSGAGNSYEQYF	TGTGCCAGCAGCGGGGCCGGGAACTCCTACGAGCAGTACTTC
few	TRBV4-2	TRBJ1-1	TRBD1	CASRDRGNTEAFF	TGTGCCAGCAGGGACAGGGGGAACACTGAAGCTTTCTTT
many	TRBV7-8	TRBJ2-3	.	CASSMRELRDTQYF	TGTGCCAGCAGCATGAGGGAGCTGCGGGATACGCAGTATTTT
many	TRBV4-3	TRBJ1-5	TRBD1	CASSQVPGQDNSNQPQHF	TGCGCCAGCAGCCAGGTCCCGGGACAGGACAATAGCAATCAGCCCCAGCATTTT
few	TRBV20-1	TRBJ2-1	.	CSARDIRASSYNEQFF	TGCAGTGCTAGAGATATCCGGGCGAGCTCCTACAATGAGCAGTTCTTC
few	TRBV7-9	TRBJ1-6	.	CASSGYTLNSPLHF	TGTGCCAGCAGCGGCTACACCTTAAATTCACCCCTCCACTTT
few	TRBV6-1	TRBJ1-2	.	CASHTGIGPHYGYTF	TGTGCCAGCCATACAGGTATAGGGCCGCACTATGGCTACACCTTC
.	TRBV14	TRBJ2-3	.	CASSLPAQTDTQYF	TGTGCCAGCAGCCTGCCCGCCCAGACAGATACGCAGTATTTT
many	TRBV11-3	TRBJ2-5	TRBD1	CAKNRQGYGTQYF	TGTGCCAAGAACCGACAGGGATACGGGACCCAGTACTTC
.	TRBV19	TRBJ1-1	.	CASSPGGQGNTEAFF	TGTGCCAGTAGTCCCGGTGGGCAGGGGAACACTGAAGCTTTCTTT
few	TRBV4-2	TRBJ2-7	.	CASSQDTGNYEQYF	TGTGCCAGCAGCCAAGATACAGGGAACTACGAGCAGTACTTC
.	TRBV7-3	TRBJ2-1	.	CAISPRGLWNEQFF	TGTGCCATCAGCCCTCGGGGCCTCTGGAATGAGCAGTTCTTC
many	TRBV7-6	TRBJ1-5	.	CASSLNQGSGWPQHF	TGTGCCAGCAGCTTAAATCAGGGATCTGGCTGGCCCCAGCATTTT
many	TRBV4-1	TRBJ1-4	.	CASSQDWPTNEKLFF	TGCGCCAGCAGCCAAGATTGGCCAACTAATGAAAAACTGTTTTTT
few	TRBV7-9	TRBJ2-1	.	CASSRGAGEQFF	TGTGCCAGCAGCCGGGGGGCAGGTGAGCAGTTCTTC
few	TRBV12-3/TRBV12-4	TRBJ2-2	.	CASRVSGELFF	TGTGCCAGCAGAGTTTCCGGGGAGCTGTTTTTT
many	TRBV4-1	TRBJ2-4	.	CASSQAPDSPKNIQYF	TGCGCCAGCAGCCAAGCTCCGGACTCTCCCAAAAACATTCAGTACTTC
.	TRBV19	TRBJ2-1	.	CASSSQDEQFF	TGTGCCAGTAGTAGCCAGGATGAGCAGTTCTTC
few	TRBV5-6	TRBJ2-1	.	CASGAGTAYNEQFF	TGTGCCAGCGGCGCCGGGACTGCCTACAATGAGCAGTTCTTC
many	TRBV12-3/TRBV12-4	TRBJ2-7	.	CASSFGGLGEQYF	TGTGCCAGCAGTTTTGGGGGGCTGGGGGAGCAGTACTTC
.	TRBV7-9	TRBJ1-1	.	CASSLGTIEAFF	TGTGCCAGCAGCTTAGGGACCATTGAAGCTTTCTTT
.	TRBV27	TRBJ1-1	.	CASSLSGVTEAFF	TGTGCCAGCAGTTTATCCGGGGTTACTGAAGCTTTCTTT
many	TRBV27	TRBJ2-3	TRBD2	CASRSAGTSRYTDTQYF	TGTGCCAGCAGATCCGCCGGGACTAGCAGATACACAGATACGCAGTATTTT
.	TRBV12-3/TRBV12-4	TRBJ2-5	.	CASSYQETQYF	TGTGCCAGCAGTTACCAAGAGACCCAGTACTTC
many	TRBV20-1	TRBJ2-1	TRBD1	CSAMGQRYNEQFF	TGCAGTGCTATGGGACAGCGGTACAATGAGCAGTTCTTC
.	TRBV7-3	TRBJ2-5	TRBD1	CASSLRDRGRETQYF	TGTGCCAGCAGCCTACGGGACAGGGGACGGGAGACCCAGTACTTC
many	TRBV27	TRBJ2-3	.	CASSFSVMDTQYF	TGTGCCAGCAGTTTTAGTGTTATGGATACGCAGTATTTT
many	TRBV12-3/TRBV12-4	TRBJ2-2	.	CASSRSGGELFF	TGTGCCAGCAGTCGCTCCGGGGGGGAGCTGTTTTTT